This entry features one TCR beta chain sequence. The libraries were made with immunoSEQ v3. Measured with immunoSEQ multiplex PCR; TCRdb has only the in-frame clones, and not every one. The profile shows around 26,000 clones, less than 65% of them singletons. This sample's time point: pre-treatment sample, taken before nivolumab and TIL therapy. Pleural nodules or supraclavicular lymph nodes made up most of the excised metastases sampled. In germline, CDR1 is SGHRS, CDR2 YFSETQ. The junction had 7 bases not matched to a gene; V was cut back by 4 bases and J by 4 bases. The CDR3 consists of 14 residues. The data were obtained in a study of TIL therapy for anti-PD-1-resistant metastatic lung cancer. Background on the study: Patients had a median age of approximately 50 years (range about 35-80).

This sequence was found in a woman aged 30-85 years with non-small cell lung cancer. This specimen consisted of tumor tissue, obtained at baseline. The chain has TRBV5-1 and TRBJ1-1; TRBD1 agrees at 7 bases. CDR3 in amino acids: CASSTQGLGTEAFF. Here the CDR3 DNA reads TGCGCCAGCAGCACACAGGGGTTAGGCACTGAAGCTTTCTTT.